The entry that follows covers one T cell receptor beta chain sequence. The antigen is undetermined. This entry belongs to a study of cytomegalovirus exposure and HLA in healthy donors. Background on the study: About 179 million T cells yielded 90 million to 130 million unique TCR beta sequences in earlier analysis.

Germline CDR1 reads MNHEY; CDR2 reads SVGAGI. The CDR3 totals 13 residues. V was pared by 6 bases and J by 7 bases, with 12 bases between. With 60 Vbeta and 13 Jbeta primers, the PCR was carried out. Libraries were prepared by immunoSEQ multiplex PCR; TCRdb keeps only in-frame clonotypes and omits some of them. The table has tens of thousands of clones, just under 85% seen once; the top ten hold around 5.6%. Study findings and constraints: The availability of immune exposure information extended only to CMV serostatus. The authors later found TCR association rates varying by HLA locus, with DRB1 most and HLA-C fewest.

The sequence was collected from a woman younger than 35 in good health and CMV-seropositive. The chain employs TRBV6-5 and TRBJ2-2; D might be TRBD1 (6 bases). The source material was PBMCs. CDR3 nucleotide sequence: TGTGCCAGCAGACAGGGTTGGAGCGGGGAGCTGTTTTTT. Translated: CASRQGWSGELFF.